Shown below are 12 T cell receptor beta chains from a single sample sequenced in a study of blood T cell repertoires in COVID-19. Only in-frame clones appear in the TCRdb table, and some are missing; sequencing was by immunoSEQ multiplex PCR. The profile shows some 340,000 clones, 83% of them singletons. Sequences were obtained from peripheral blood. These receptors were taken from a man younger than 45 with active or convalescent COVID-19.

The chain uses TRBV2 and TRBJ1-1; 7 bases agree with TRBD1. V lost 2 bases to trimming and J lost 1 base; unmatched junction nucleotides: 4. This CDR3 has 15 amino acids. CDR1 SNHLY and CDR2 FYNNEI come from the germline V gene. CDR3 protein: CASSESQGRNTEAFF. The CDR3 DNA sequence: TGTGCCAGCAGTGAATCACAGGGGAGGAACACTGAAGCTTTCTTT.

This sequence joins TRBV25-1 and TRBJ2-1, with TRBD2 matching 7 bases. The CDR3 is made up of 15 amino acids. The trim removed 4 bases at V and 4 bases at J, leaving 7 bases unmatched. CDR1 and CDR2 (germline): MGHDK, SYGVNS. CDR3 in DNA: TGTGCCAGCAGTGCGAGCGGGGCCCTTTACAATGAGCAGTTCTTC. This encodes CASSASGALYNEQFF.

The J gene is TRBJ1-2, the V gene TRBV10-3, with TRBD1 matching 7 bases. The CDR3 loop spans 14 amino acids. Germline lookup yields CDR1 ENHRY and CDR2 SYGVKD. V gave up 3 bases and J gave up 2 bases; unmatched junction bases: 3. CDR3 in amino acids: CAISDTGANYGYTF. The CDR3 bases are TGTGCCATCAGTGACACAGGGGCAAACTATGGCTACACCTTC.

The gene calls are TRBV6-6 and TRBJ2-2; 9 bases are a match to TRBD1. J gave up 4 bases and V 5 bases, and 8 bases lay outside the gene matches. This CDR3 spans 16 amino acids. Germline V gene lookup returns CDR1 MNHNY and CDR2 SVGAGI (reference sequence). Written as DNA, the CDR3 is TGTGCCAGCAGTCCCTCGGGACAGGGCGGCACCGGGGAGCTGTTTTTT. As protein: CASSPSGQGGTGELFF.

Here the CDR3 reads CASSPTTDGNQPQHF. The CDR3 bases are TGTGCCAGCAGCCCAACAACAGATGGCAATCAGCCCCAGCATTTT. The V and J genes are TRBV7-8 and TRBJ1-5; D unresolved. Deletions cut 5 bases from V and 2 bases from J, with 13 bases between. This CDR3 has 15 residues. From germline, CDR1 is SGHVS and CDR2 FQNEAQ.

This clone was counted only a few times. The CDR3 DNA reads as TGTGCCAGCAGCCAAGATCCGAGCGCAGGGTACCAAGAGACCCAGTACTTC. This codes for CASSQDPSAGYQETQYF. The rearrangement uses TRBV3-1 (or the pseudogene TRBV3-2) and TRBJ2-5, with D possibly matching TRBD1 (5 bases). The CDR3 contains 17 residues. Germline assignment: CDR1 LGHDT and CDR2 YNNKEL (reference sequence). Trimming took off 0 bases at V and 0 bases at J, with 14 bases between the two ends.

The CDR3 loop is CASSLEQTNTEAFF. The CDR3 coding sequence is TGTGCCAGCAGCTTAGAACAGACGAACACTGAAGCTTTCTTT. V and J are TRBV7-9 and TRBJ1-1; D gene ambiguous. Germline-derived CDR1 and CDR2 are SEHNR and FQNEAQ (reference sequence). CDR3 length equals 14 residues. V lost 1 base and J lost 1, with 7 bases in between.

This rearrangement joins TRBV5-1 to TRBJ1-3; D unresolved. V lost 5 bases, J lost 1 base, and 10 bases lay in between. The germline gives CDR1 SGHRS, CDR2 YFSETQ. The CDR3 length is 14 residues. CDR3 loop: CASSDTPSGNTIYF. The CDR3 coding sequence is TGCGCCAGCAGTGATACTCCGTCTGGAAACACCATATATTTT.

DNA for the CDR3: TGTGCCAGCAGCGTAGAACCTCGAGTTACCCACTATGGCTACACCTTC. As protein: CASSVEPRVTHYGYTF. J is TRBJ1-2 and V is TRBV9; D remains unclear. The CDR3 consists of 16 residues. Germline CDR1 reads SGDLS; CDR2 reads YYNGEE. The V end was cut by 0 bases, the J end by 3 bases, with 15 bases between. Supplemented by reference TRBV9 and TRBJ1-2, the full variable domain reads DSGVTQTPKHLITATGQRVTLRCSPRSGDLSVYWYQQSLDQGLQFLIQYYNGEERAKGNILERFSAQQFPDLHSELNLSSLELGDSALYFCASSVEPRVTHYGYTFGSGTRLTVV.

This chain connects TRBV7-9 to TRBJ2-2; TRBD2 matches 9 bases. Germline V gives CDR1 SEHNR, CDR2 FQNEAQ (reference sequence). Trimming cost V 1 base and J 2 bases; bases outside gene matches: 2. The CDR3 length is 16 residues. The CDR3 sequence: CASSLVAGVNTGELFF. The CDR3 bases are TGTGCCAGCAGCTTAGTAGCGGGAGTAAACACCGGGGAGCTGTTTTTT.

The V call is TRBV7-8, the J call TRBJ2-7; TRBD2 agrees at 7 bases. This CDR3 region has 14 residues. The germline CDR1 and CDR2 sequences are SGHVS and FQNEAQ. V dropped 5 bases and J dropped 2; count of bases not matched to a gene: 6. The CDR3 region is CASSKAGGTYEQYF. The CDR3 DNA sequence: TGTGCCAGCAGCAAGGCCGGGGGGACCTACGAGCAGTACTTC.

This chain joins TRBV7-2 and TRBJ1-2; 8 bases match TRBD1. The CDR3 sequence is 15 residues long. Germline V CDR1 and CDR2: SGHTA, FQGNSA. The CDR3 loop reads CGDGVPGTGIYGYTF. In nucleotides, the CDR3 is TGTGGAGATGGGGTTCCCGGGACAGGAATCTATGGCTACACCTTC. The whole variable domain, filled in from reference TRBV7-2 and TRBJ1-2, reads GAGVSQSPSNKVTEKGKDVELRCDPISGHTALYWYRQSLGQGLEFLIYFQGNSAPDKSGLPSDRFSAERTGGSVSTLTIQRTQQEDSAVYLCGDGVPGTGIYGYTFGSGTRLTVV.